The entry below gives a single TCR beta chain sequence along with its context. This specimen comes from a study of CD8 T cells in Susac syndrome. Reverse transcription used roughly 0.5 to 1 ug RNA and random hexamers. Across 54 Vbeta and 13 Jbeta, immunoSEQ multiplex PCR amplified TCR beta CDR3. TCRdb ran MiXCR on the immunoSEQ multiplex PCR reads and lists one entry per CDR3 protein. The sample lists about 300,000 distinct CDR3 sequences, around 91% occurring once. The V and J ends lost 5 bases and 1 base respectively, with 12 bases between them. Germline loops: CDR1 GTSNPN, CDR2 SVGIG (reference sequence). The length of the CDR3 is 13 residues. Sequencing of TCR beta was performed on blood CD8+ T cells and on blood CD4+ T cells. Each multiple sclerosis control was a treatment-naive patient with relapsing-remitting disease that was either stable or active.

This clonotype was sampled from a human donor with multiple sclerosis. The rearrangement links TRBV30 to TRBJ2-7; no clear D. The specimen was CD8+ T cells from PBMCs. CDR3 DNA: TGTGCCTGGGACCCGGGTTCTTCCTACGAGCAGTACTTC. Translated, it gives CAWDPGSSYEQYF.